This note documents a single T cell receptor beta chain sequence. As yet, its antigen is unknown. The data are from a study of cytomegalovirus exposure and HLA in healthy donors. Overall study results and limits: When a later analysis was performed, an Asian-associated ancestry cluster reportedly had fewer N-insertions than the approximately 700-donor mean. In vitro assays verified that three CMV-associated chains recognized CMV antigens specifically. In an earlier analysis, about 90% or about 30%: the productive usage of most TCR beta V segments.

With 60 Vbeta and 13 Jbeta primers, the PCR was carried out. Here immunoSEQ multiplex PCR was the method, and the copy in TCRdb shows in-frame clones only, minus some. The sample shows around 130,000 clones, approximately 80% of them seen only once. Among the donors, all were healthy bone marrow donors. Germline V gene data show CDR1 as SGHVS and CDR2 as FQNEAQ. With 7 bases removed from V and 3 bases from J, the gap between germline ends came to 15 bases. The CDR3 is 14 amino acids. This receptor was obtained from a man aged 40-49 years in good health and CMV-seronegative. The rearrangement links TRBV7-8 to TRBJ1-2; perhaps TRBD1 as D (5 bases). Sequencing was done on a sample of PBMCs. CDR3 DNA: TGTGCCAGCACAGACAGTCCCTACTACTATGGCTACACCTTC. Translated: CASTDSPYYYGYTF.